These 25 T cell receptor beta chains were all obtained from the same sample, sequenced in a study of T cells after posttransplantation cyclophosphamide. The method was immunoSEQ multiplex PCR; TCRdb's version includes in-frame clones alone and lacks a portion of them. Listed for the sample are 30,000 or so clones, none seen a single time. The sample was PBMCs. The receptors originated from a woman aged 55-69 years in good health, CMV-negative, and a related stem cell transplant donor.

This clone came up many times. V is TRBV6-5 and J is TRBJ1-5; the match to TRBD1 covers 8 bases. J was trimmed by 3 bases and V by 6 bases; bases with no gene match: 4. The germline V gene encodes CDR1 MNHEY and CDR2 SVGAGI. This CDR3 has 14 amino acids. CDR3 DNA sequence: TGTGCCAGCAGAAGGACAGGGAACAATCAGCCCCAGCATTTT. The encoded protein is CASRRTGNNQPQHF.

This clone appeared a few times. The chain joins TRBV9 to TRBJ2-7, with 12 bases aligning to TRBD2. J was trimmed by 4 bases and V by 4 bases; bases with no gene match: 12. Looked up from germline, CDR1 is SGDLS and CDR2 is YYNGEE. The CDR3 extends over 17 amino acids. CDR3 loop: CASSRSSSGRAGYEQYF. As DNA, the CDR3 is TGTGCCAGCAGCAGATCCTCTAGCGGGAGGGCCGGGTACGAGCAGTACTTC. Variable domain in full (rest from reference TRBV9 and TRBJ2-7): DSGVTQTPKHLITATGQRVTLRCSPRSGDLSVYWYQQSLDQGLQFLIQYYNGEERAKGNILERFSAQQFPDLHSELNLSSLELGDSALYFCASSRSSSGRAGYEQYFGPGTRLTVT.

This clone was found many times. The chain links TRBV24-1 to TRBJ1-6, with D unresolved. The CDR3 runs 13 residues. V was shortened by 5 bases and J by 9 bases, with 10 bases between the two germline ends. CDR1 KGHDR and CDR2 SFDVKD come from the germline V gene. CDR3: CATSGQAGSPLHF. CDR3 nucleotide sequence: TGTGCCACCAGTGGCCAGGCTGGTTCACCCCTCCACTTT.

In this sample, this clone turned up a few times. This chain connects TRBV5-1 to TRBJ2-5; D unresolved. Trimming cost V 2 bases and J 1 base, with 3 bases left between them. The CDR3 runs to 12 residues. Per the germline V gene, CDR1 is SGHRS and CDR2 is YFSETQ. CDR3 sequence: CASSFSQETQYF. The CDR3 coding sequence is TGCGCCAGCAGCTTTAGCCAAGAGACCCAGTACTTC.

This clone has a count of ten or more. CDR3 sequence: CASSYGSGADTGELFF. Here the CDR3 DNA reads TGTGCCAGCAGTTACGGTAGCGGGGCCGACACCGGGGAGCTGTTTTTT. V and J are TRBV6-6 and TRBJ2-2; 8 bases are shared with TRBD2. Germline CDR1 and CDR2: MNHNY and SVGAGI (reference sequence). This CDR3 has 16 amino acids. The junction had 5 bases not matched to a gene; V was cut back by 2 bases and J by 3 bases.

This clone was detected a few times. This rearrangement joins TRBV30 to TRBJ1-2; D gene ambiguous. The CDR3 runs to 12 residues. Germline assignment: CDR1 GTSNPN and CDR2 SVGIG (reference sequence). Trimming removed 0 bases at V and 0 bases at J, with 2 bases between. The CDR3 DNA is TGTGCCTGGAGTGTCTCTAACTATGGCTACACCTTC. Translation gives CAWSVSNYGYTF.

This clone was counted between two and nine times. The CDR3 sequence: CASSPGQEYYEQYF. CDR3 DNA: TGCGCCAGCAGCCCAGGACAGGAGTATTACGAGCAGTACTTC. V and J are TRBV5-1 and TRBJ2-7, with 7 bases lining up with TRBD1. The germline CDR1 and CDR2 sequences are SGHRS and YFSETQ. The CDR3 length is 14 residues. With 4 bases clipped from V and 4 bases from J, the junction kept 8 bases outside the gene matches.

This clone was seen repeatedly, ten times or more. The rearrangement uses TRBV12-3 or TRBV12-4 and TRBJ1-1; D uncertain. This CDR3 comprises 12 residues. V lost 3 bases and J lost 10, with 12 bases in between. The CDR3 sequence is CASSFGVGGAFF. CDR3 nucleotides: TGTGCCAGCAGTTTCGGGGTGGGAGGAGCTTTCTTT.

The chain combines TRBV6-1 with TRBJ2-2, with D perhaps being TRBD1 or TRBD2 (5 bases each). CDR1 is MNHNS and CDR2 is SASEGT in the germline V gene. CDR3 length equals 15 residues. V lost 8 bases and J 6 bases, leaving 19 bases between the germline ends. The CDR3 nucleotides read TGTGCCAGCGCCCCGGAGGCAGGGATCGCCGGGGAGCTGTTTTTT. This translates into CASAPEAGIAGELFF.

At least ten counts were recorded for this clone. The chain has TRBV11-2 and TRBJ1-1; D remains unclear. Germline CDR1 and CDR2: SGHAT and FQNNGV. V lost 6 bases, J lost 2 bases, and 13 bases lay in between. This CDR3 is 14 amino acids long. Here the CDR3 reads CASRDGPRNTEAFF. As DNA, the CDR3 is TGTGCCAGCAGGGATGGGCCACGCAACACTGAAGCTTTCTTT.

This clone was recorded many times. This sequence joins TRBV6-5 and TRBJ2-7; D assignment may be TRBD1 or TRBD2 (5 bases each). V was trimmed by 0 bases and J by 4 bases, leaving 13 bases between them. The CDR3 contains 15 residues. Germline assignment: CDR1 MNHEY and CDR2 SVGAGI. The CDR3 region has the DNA TGTGCCAGCAGTTACTCGAGGGGCCCACAGTACGAGCAGTACTTC. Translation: CASSYSRGPQYEQYF.

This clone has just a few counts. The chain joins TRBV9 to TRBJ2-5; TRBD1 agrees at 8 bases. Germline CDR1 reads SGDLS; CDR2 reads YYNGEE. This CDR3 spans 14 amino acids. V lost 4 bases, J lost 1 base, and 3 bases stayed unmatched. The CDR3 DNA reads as TGTGCCAGCAGCCCTGGACAGGGCCAAGAGACCCAGTACTTC. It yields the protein CASSPGQGQETQYF.

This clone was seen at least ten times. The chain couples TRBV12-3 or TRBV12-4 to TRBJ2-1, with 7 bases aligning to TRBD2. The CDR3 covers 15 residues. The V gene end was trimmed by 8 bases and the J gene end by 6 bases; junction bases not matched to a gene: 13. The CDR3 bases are TGTGCCAGCTACAAAAGCGGGGTAAGGGGCAATGAGCAGTTCTTC. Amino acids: CASYKSGVRGNEQFF.

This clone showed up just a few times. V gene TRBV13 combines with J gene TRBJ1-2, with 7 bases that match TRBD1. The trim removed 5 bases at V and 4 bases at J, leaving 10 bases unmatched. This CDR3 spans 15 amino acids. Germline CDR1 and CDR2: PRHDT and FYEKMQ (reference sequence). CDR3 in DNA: TGTGCCAGCAGCCCAAGGTGGGACAGCCTCTATGGCTACACCTTC. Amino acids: CASSPRWDSLYGYTF.

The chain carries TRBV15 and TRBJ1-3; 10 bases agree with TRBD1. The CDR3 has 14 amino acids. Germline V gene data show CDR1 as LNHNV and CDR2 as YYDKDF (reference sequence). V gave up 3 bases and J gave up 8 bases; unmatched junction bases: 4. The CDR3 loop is CATSRRTGGDTIYF. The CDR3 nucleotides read TGTGCCACCAGCAGGCGGACAGGGGGGGACACCATATATTTT.

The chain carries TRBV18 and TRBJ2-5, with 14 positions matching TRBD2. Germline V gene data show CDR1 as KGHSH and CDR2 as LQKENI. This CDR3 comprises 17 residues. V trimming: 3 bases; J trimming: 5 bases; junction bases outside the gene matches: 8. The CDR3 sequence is CASSPRGLAGEWETQYF. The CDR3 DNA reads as TGTGCCAGCTCACCCCGGGGACTAGCGGGAGAGTGGGAGACCCAGTACTTC.

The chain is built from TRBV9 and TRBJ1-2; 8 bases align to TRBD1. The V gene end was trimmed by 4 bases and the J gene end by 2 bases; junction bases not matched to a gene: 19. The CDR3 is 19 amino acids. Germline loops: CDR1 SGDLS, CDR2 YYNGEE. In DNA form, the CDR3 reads TGTGCCAGCAGCCCTTGGACAGGGAGGGATAGTACGAGGAACTATGGCTACACCTTC. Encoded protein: CASSPWTGRDSTRNYGYTF.

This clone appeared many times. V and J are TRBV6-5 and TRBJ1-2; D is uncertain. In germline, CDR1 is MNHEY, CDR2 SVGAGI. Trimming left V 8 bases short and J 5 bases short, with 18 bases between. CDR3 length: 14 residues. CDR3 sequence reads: CASWTGPSLYGYTF. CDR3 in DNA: TGTGCCAGCTGGACTGGGCCCTCCCTATATGGCTACACCTTC.

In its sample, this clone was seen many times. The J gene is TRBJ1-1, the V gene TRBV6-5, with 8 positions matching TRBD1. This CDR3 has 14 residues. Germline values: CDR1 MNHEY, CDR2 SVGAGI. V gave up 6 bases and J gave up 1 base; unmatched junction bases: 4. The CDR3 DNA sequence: TGTGCCAGCAGACGACAGGGGACGAACACTGAAGCTTTCTTT. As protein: CASRRQGTNTEAFF.

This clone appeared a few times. The CDR3 protein is CASSLRHTANYGYTF. The DNA of the CDR3 is TGTGCCAGCAGCTTAAGACACACAGCTAACTATGGCTACACCTTC. The J gene is TRBJ1-2, the V gene TRBV9; no clear D. CDR3 length equals 15 residues. The V end lost 4 bases, the J end lost 0 bases, and 13 bases lay between the germline ends. Germline CDR1 reads SGDLS; CDR2 reads YYNGEE.

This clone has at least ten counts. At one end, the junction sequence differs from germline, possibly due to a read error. The CDR3 spells CASSKREENSEAFF. The DNA of the CDR3 is TGTGCCAGTAGTAAACGAGAAGAGAACTCTGAAGCTTTCTTT. This sequence joins TRBV19 and TRBJ1-1; D remains unclear. The germline V gene has CDR1 LNHDA and CDR2 SQIVND (reference sequence). This CDR3 spans 14 amino acids.

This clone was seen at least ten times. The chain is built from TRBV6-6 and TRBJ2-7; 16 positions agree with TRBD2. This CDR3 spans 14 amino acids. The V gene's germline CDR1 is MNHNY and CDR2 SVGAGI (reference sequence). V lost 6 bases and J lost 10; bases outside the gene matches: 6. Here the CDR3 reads CASRGLAGGPTQYF. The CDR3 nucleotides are TGTGCCAGCAGGGGACTAGCGGGAGGGCCCACACAGTACTTC.

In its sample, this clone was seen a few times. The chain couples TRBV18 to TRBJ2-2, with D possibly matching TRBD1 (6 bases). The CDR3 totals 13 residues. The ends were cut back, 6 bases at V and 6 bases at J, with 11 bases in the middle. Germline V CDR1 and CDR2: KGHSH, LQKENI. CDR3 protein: CASSQTGPGELFF. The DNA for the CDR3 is TGTGCCAGCTCGCAAACAGGGCCCGGGGAGCTGTTTTTT.

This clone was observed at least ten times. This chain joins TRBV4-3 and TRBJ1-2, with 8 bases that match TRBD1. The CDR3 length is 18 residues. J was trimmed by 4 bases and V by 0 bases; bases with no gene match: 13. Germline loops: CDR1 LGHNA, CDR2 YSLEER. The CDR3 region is CASSQDPPLQGAFYGYTF. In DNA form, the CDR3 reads TGCGCCAGCAGCCAAGACCCCCCTCTGCAGGGGGCTTTCTATGGCTACACCTTC.

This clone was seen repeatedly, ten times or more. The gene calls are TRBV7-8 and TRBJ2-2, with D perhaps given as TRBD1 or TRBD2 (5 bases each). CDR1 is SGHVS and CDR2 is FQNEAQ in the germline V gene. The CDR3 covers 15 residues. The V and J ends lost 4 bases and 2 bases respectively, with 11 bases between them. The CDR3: CASSSLRGNTGELFF. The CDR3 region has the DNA TGTGCCAGCAGCTCTTTGAGGGGTAACACCGGGGAGCTGTTTTTT.